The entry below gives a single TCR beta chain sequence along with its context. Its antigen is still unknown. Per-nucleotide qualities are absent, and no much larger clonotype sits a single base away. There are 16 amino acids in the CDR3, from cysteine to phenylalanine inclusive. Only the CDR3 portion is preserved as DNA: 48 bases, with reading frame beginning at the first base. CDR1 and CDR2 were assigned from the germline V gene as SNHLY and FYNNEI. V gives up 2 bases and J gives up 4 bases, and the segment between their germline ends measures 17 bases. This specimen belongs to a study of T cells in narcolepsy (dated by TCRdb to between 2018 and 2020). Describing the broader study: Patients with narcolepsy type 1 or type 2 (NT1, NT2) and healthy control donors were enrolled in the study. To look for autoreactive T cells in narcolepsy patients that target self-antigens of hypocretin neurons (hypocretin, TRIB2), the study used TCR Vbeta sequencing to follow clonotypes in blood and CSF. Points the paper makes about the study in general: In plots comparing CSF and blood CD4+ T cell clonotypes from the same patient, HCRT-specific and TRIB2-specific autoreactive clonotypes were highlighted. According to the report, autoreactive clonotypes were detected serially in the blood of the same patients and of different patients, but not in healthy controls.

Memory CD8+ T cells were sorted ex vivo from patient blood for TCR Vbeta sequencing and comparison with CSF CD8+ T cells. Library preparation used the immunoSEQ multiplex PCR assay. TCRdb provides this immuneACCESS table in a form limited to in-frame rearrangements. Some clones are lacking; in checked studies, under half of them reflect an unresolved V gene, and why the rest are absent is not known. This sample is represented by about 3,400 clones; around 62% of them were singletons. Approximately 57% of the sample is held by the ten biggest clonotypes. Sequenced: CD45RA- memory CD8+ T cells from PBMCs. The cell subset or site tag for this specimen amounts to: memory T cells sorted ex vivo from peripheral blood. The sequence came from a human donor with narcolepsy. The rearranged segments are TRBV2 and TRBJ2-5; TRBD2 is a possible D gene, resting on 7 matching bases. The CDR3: CASSESPGGGGETQYF. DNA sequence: TGTGCCAGCAGTGAATCCCCCGGCGGGGGCGGAGAGACCCAGTACTTC.